A selection of T cell receptor beta chains follows, all from one sample in a study of T-cell reconstitution after alpha-beta-depleted transplantation in children. MiXCR was run by TCRdb on the PCR reads, yielding one entry per CDR3 protein. The repertoire holds around 960,000 distinct CDR3 sequences, with around 30% as singletons. The source was PBMCs, mostly from graft donor cells, collected 360 days after TCRalphabeta/CD19-depleted stem cell transplant. These receptors were taken from a boy under three years old who had a stem cell transplant for SCID, so the T cells may come from the graft donor. CDR3s include the opening cysteine and the closing phenylalanine or tryptophan. D genes are given only for firm matches. Clone size is given for some rows only: seen once, a few or many times, or a class if the clone is expanded.

v_gene,abundance,j_gene,d_gene,CDR3nt,CDR3aa
TRBV18,NA,TRBJ2-3,TRBD1,TGTGCCAGCTCACAATCGGGACAGCAGTCAGATACGCAGTATTTT,CASSQSGQQSDTQYF
TRBV4-1,NA,TRBJ2-1,TRBD1,TGCGCCAGCAGCTTCCCGGACAGGGGGCCCAATGAGCAGTTCTTC,CASSFPDRGPNEQFF
TRBV5-5,few,TRBJ2-2,TRBD2,TGTGCCAGCAGCTGGGGACTAGTCCTCGTCTCTAACACCGGGGAGCTGTTTTTT,CASSWGLVLVSNTGELFF
TRBV12-3/TRBV12-4,NA,TRBJ1-1,NA,TGTGCCAGCAGTTTCCTCCAACGGGGAACTGAAGCTTTCTTT,CASSFLQRGTEAFF
TRBV4-2,NA,TRBJ2-7,TRBD2,TGTGCCAGCAGCCTAGCAGCGGGACTATACGGATACGAGCAGTACTTC,CASSLAAGLYGYEQYF
TRBV10-1,few,TRBJ2-1,TRBD2,TGCGCCAGCAGGGCGGGCGGGGGTGGTGAGCAGTTCTTC,CASRAGGGGEQFF
TRBV29-1,few,TRBJ1-1,NA,TGCAGCGTTGCGGGGCTAACGTCGAACACTGAAGCTTTCTTT,CSVAGLTSNTEAFF
TRBV7-9,NA,TRBJ1-1,NA,TGTGCCAGCAGCCCGGGAGGCAGAAGAGGGAACACTGAAGCTTTCTTT,CASSPGGRRGNTEAFF
TRBV25-1,NA,TRBJ1-5,NA,TGTGCCAGCAGTGCCGGACGGAGCAATCAGCCCCAGCATTTT,CASSAGRSNQPQHF
TRBV12-3/TRBV12-4,few,TRBJ1-2,NA,TGTGCCAGCAGGACTGACAGGCTTGGCTACACCTTC,CASRTDRLGYTF
TRBV5-6,few,TRBJ2-7,NA,TGTGCCAGCAGCGGGGTGCGAGCCTACGAGCAGTACTTC,CASSGVRAYEQYF
TRBV20-1,few,TRBJ1-5,NA,TGCAGTGCTAGAGTGCAGTCCAATCAGCCCCAGCATTTT,CSARVQSNQPQHF
TRBV12-3/TRBV12-4,NA,TRBJ1-5,TRBD1,TGTGCCAGCAGAAAGGGACAGGGGGCCCGCAATCAGCCCCAGCATTTT,CASRKGQGARNQPQHF
TRBV12-3/TRBV12-4,NA,TRBJ1-6,NA,TGTGCCAGCACGCAGCAAGGGGGATCACCCCTCCACTTT,CASTQQGGSPLHF
TRBV12-3/TRBV12-4,few,TRBJ1-4,NA,TGTGCCAGTGCACTATCCGGACTAACAACTAATGAAAAACTGTTTTTT,CASALSGLTTNEKLFF
TRBV12-3/TRBV12-4,once,TRBJ1-1,NA,TGTGCCAGCAGTCTGCAGGGAAGGGGATTTCAGAACACTGAAGCTTTCTTT,CASSLQGRGFQNTEAFF
TRBV5-5,NA,TRBJ2-3,NA,TGTGCCAGCAGCTTGGTACCTTCAGATACGCAGTATTTT,CASSLVPSDTQYF
TRBV10-3,NA,TRBJ1-5,NA,TGTGCCATCAGTGAGTCGCGGCCCGAGGCGCCCCAGCATTTT,CAISESRPEAPQHF
TRBV20-1,many,TRBJ2-3,TRBD1,TGCAGTGCTAGGACAGGGGGAGATACGCAGTATTTT,CSARTGGDTQYF
TRBV15,few,TRBJ2-1,NA,TGTGCCACCAGCAGAGATTCGGGGAGGTATGCTGAGCAGTTCTTC,CATSRDSGRYAEQFF
TRBV4-1,NA,TRBJ2-4,NA,TGCGCCAGCAGCCAAGACCCTGAAAACATTCAGTACTTC,CASSQDPENIQYF
TRBV4-1,NA,TRBJ2-1,NA,TGCGCCAGCAGCCCCGGACTTACCTCAGAGCAGTTCTTC,CASSPGLTSEQFF
TRBV4-3,few,TRBJ1-3,NA,TGCGCCAGCAGCTCCGGACGGGAACGGGACACCATATATTTT,CASSSGRERDTIYF
TRBV25-1,few,TRBJ2-6,NA,TGTGCCAGCAGCGAGCCGGGGGCTGGGGCCAACGTCCTGACTTTC,CASSEPGAGANVLTF
TRBV5-1,few,TRBJ2-1,TRBD2,TGCGCCAGCAGCTTGATACCTAGCGGGGGCCCACTTCAGTTCTTC,CASSLIPSGGPLQFF
TRBV7-3,NA,TRBJ2-7,NA,TGTGCCAGCAGCCCGACACAGGCGGGTCGGGGGGAGCAGTACTTC,CASSPTQAGRGEQYF
TRBV4-1,NA,TRBJ1-2,TRBD1,TGCGCCAGCAGCCAGGCAGGGGGGAACTATGGCTACACCTTC,CASSQAGGNYGYTF
TRBV7-9,few,TRBJ2-3,NA,TGTGCCAGCAGCTTAGGATTGGTACCCACAGATACGCAGTATTTT,CASSLGLVPTDTQYF
TRBV6-1,NA,TRBJ2-7,NA,TGTGCCAGCAGCCGGACACTCTCACCATCCTACGAGCAGTACTTC,CASSRTLSPSYEQYF
TRBV4-1,NA,TRBJ2-4,NA,TGCGCCAGCAGCCAAGGTGCCGTGGCGGGTCTAGCCAAAAACATTCAGTACTTC,CASSQGAVAGLAKNIQYF